This paragraph covers one TCR beta chain sequence. Its cognate antigen is unknown. This sample was included in a study of T cell repertoires in cytomegalovirus infection. The germline CDR1 and CDR2 sequences are MDHEN and SYDVKM. V lost 3 bases to trimming and J lost 0 bases, with 18 bases between them. The CDR3 contains 19 residues. MiXCR, run by TCRdb on the reads, gives a single entry per CDR3 protein. The sample yields approximately 120,000 distinct CDR3 sequences, over 30% seen once. Findings and caveats of the study: Cumulative frequency of public TCR beta families picked out carriers of CMV plus the relevant HLA.

The sequence came from a human donor in good health (CMV status not recorded). Some clones in this sample may be carry-over from other donors' samples. The sample was CD8+ T cells from cultured PBMCs, taken from culture after CMV antigen stimulation. The chain uses TRBV28 and TRBJ2-6, with D possibly called TRBD1 or TRBD2 (5 bases each). The CDR3 DNA sequence: TGTGCCAGCAGTTTGCCGCTCCGGGACGGAATCTCTGGGGCCAACGTCCTGACTTTC. It encodes CASSLPLRDGISGANVLTF.